The 19 T cell receptor beta chains below were found in one sample sequenced in a study of shared clonotypes between healthy human individuals. Produced via immunoSEQ multiplex PCR; TCRdb's table is partial and in-frame only. Of 330,000 or so clones in the sample, around 72% are singletons; the top ten hold under 13%. The material sequenced was memory CD4+ T cells sorted from blood. The subset denotes: CD45RA-negative fraction. All receptors derive from a man aged 25 to 40 in good health.

The chain has TRBV5-1 and TRBJ2-1; D gene unclear. This CDR3 is built from 16 residues. V was clipped by 5 bases and J by 0 bases, with 15 bases between them. CDR1 and CDR2 from the germline V gene are SGHRS and YFSETQ. The CDR3 sequence: CASSNGPRISYNEQFF. The CDR3 coding sequence is TGCGCCAGCAGTAACGGACCACGAATCTCCTACAATGAGCAGTTCTTC.

The chain links TRBV5-1 to TRBJ2-1; no reliable D call. Germline CDR1 reads SGHRS; CDR2 reads YFSETQ. The V gene lost 0 bases and the J gene lost 6 bases, with 7 bases spanning the gap. CDR3 length equals 13 residues. CDR3 bases: TGCGCCAGCAGCTTGGTACCTAGCAATGAGCAGTTCTTC. Translation gives CASSLVPSNEQFF.

This clone appeared a few times. The chain carries TRBV2 and TRBJ2-3, with TRBD2 identical over 9 bases. The CDR3 length is 15 residues. Germline trimming cut 4 bases from V and 2 bases from J; bases unmatched to any gene: 4. Germline CDR1 reads SNHLY; CDR2 reads FYNNEI. The CDR3 sequence is CASSGRTSATDTQYF. The CDR3, as DNA: TGTGCCAGCAGTGGTAGGACTAGCGCCACAGATACGCAGTATTTT.

The chain joins TRBV6-6 to TRBJ2-3, with 11 bases that match TRBD1. The CDR3 loop spans 15 amino acids. From germline, CDR1 is MNHNY and CDR2 SVGAGI (reference sequence). V was clipped by 11 bases and J by 5 bases; unmatched bases: 12. This CDR3 reads CACLADRGPGDTQYF. The CDR3 nucleotides read TGTGCCTGCCTCGCGGACAGGGGGCCTGGAGATACGCAGTATTTT.

This chain links TRBV15 with TRBJ1-3, with D tentatively TRBD1 (6 bases). V was cut by 0 bases and J by 2 bases, with 17 bases left in between. Germline-derived CDR1 and CDR2 are LNHNV and YYDKDF (reference sequence). The length of the CDR3 is 18 residues. CDR3 loop: CATSRDLGAGAAGNTIYF. CDR3 coding DNA: TGTGCCACCAGCAGAGATCTTGGGGCAGGGGCTGCTGGAAACACCATATATTTT.

V gene TRBV18 combines with J gene TRBJ2-5; 9 bases fit TRBD2. Looked up from germline, CDR1 is KGHSH and CDR2 is LQKENI. V lost 2 bases and J lost 5; bases outside the gene matches: 15. This CDR3 contains 18 residues. The CDR3 loop is CASSPGGLSGRRGETQYF. The CDR3 DNA reads as TGTGCCAGCTCACCAGGTGGTCTTAGCGGGAGAAGGGGTGAGACCCAGTACTTC.

The chain is built from TRBV19 and TRBJ2-2, with 8 bases matching TRBD2. The ends lost 7 bases at V and 4 bases at J; junction bases unmatched: 8. This CDR3 has 15 amino acids. Looked up from germline, CDR1 is LNHDA and CDR2 is SQIVND (reference sequence). Written as DNA, the CDR3 is TGTGCCAGTACTCCTGAGCGGGAGATCACCGGGGAGCTGTTTTTT. Translated: CASTPEREITGELFF.

CDR3: CASSFSRADPRGQFF. For the CDR3, the DNA is TGTGCCAGCAGTTTTAGCAGAGCGGACCCGCGGGGGCAGTTCTTC. The chain employs TRBV27 and TRBJ2-1; weak D call: TRBD2 (6 bases). The CDR3 is made up of 15 amino acids. V gave up 3 bases and J gave up 12 bases, with 21 bases separating them. CDR1 is MNHEY, CDR2 SMNVEV, per germline (reference sequence).

Remarks on this clone: A read error is likely here: a far larger clone is one base away. Other DNA sequences in the sample encode the same CDR3. The chain carries TRBV27 and TRBJ2-7; maybe TRBD2 (5 bases). The CDR3 sequence is 14 residues long. V was trimmed by 1 base and J by 0 bases, leaving 7 bases between them. CDR1 and CDR2 (germline): MNHEY, SMNVEV (reference sequence). CDR3: CASSLFGNSYEQYF. For the CDR3, the DNA is TGTGCCAGCAGTTTATTCGGGAACTCCTACGAGCAGTACTTC.

V and J are TRBV9 and TRBJ2-1; D not resolved. Germline V gene sequence: CDR1 SGDLS, CDR2 YYNGEE. The V and J ends lost 1 base and 5 bases respectively, with 10 bases between them. The CDR3 runs to 14 residues. The CDR3 region is CASSVYSRDNEQFF. Written as DNA, the CDR3 is TGTGCCAGCAGCGTATACTCCCGAGACAATGAGCAGTTCTTC.

V gene TRBV10-2 combines with J gene TRBJ2-1, with D uncertain. Germline V lookup: CDR1 WSHSY, CDR2 SAAADI. The CDR3 covers 16 residues. Trimming took 5 bases from V and 8 from J, leaving 22 bases between them. CDR3 coding DNA: TGCGCCAGCAGTCTCCAAATGGGGTCCCAAGGCGATGAGCAGTTCTTC. It is translated as CASSLQMGSQGDEQFF.

This rearrangement joins TRBV5-1 to TRBJ1-4; the D gene is possibly TRBD1 (6 bases). The CDR3 is made up of 14 amino acids. In germline, CDR1 is SGHRS, CDR2 YFSETQ. With 1 base removed from V and 4 bases from J, the gap between germline ends came to 8 bases. The CDR3 region is CASSLRTVNEKLFF. Written as DNA, the CDR3 is TGCGCCAGCAGCTTGAGGACAGTTAATGAAAAACTGTTTTTT.

This chain uses TRBV18 with TRBJ1-2; D not certain. The CDR3 extends over 15 amino acids. Trimming took off 2 bases at V and 3 bases at J, with 13 bases between the two ends. The germline V gene encodes CDR1 KGHSH and CDR2 LQKENI. CDR3 sequence: CASSPSVGWDYGYTF. The DNA of the CDR3 is TGTGCCAGCTCACCATCGGTGGGGTGGGACTATGGCTACACCTTC.

This clone was counted once. The chain has TRBV18 and TRBJ2-2; 9 bases map to TRBD2. This CDR3 is built from 17 residues. CDR1 and CDR2 from the germline V gene are KGHSH and LQKENI. V shed 5 bases, J shed 4 bases, and the junction held 11 bases outside the gene matches. CDR3 region: CASSTPLQTSGTGELFF. The CDR3, as DNA: TGTGCCAGCTCAACTCCCCTCCAGACTAGCGGCACCGGGGAGCTGTTTTTT.

This chain connects TRBV21-1 to TRBJ2-1; the table calls TRBD2, which could not be checked here. TRBV21-1 counts as a pseudogene. The CDR3 length is 18 residues. The CDR3 is CASSKAAVGTSAYNEQFF. CDR3 nucleotides: TGTGCCAGCAGCAAAGCCGCGGTGGGGACTAGCGCCTACAATGAGCAGTTCTTC.

The chain is built from TRBV4-3 and TRBJ1-5; TRBD1 is a possible D gene (5 bases). The CDR3 contains 15 residues. Germline assignment: CDR1 LGHNA and CDR2 YSLEER. Trimming took 4 bases from V and 2 from J, leaving 12 bases between them. For the CDR3, the DNA is TGCGCCAGCAGCCGGGGCAGGGATGGCAATCAGCCCCAGCATTTT. Translation gives CASSRGRDGNQPQHF.

J is TRBJ2-2 and V is TRBV30; the D is unclear. The CDR3 runs to 14 residues. The germline V gene has CDR1 GTSNPN and CDR2 SVGIG (reference sequence). The germline V and J ends were trimmed by 6 bases and 0 bases, with 11 bases remaining between them. Here the CDR3 DNA reads TGTGCCTGCGGTCAGCTGTCGAACACCGGGGAGCTGTTTTTT. Translating it yields CACGQLSNTGELFF.

The chain has TRBV28 and TRBJ1-3; D call uncertain. Trimming removed 3 bases at V and 0 bases at J, with 18 bases between. The CDR3 contains 18 residues. CDR1 is MDHEN and CDR2 is SYDVKM in the germline V gene. The CDR3 is CASSFQSPGVNSGNTIYF. CDR3 sequence (DNA): TGTGCCAGCAGTTTTCAGAGTCCCGGAGTAAACTCTGGAAACACCATATATTTT.

This clone was counted at least ten times. The rearrangement joins TRBV29-1 to TRBJ2-1, with 7 nucleotides matching TRBD2. From germline, CDR1 is SQVTM and CDR2 ANQGSEA. The CDR3 is 14 residues long. Trimming cost V 1 base and J 9 bases; bases outside gene matches: 9. In nucleotides, the CDR3 is TGCAGCGTTGAAGTTCGGCTAGCGGACACTGAGCAGTTCTTC. Encoded protein: CSVEVRLADTEQFF.